This passage covers 15 T cell receptor beta chains from one sample sequenced in a study of blood T cell repertoires in COVID-19. Some clones are missing from TCRdb's copy, which holds only in-frame ones; the method was immunoSEQ multiplex PCR. The sample carries a few hundred thousand clones, 80% to 90% recorded once. Sequencing was carried out using peripheral blood. These receptors were obtained from a young man with active or convalescent COVID-19.

On this clone itself: At one end the junction does not follow the germline gene, possibly because of a read error. The rearrangement uses TRBV28 and TRBJ2-7, with 8 bases lining up with TRBD1. Germline V gene sequence: CDR1 MDHEN, CDR2 SYDVKM. This CDR3 has 14 residues. The CDR3 bases are TGTGCCAGCAGTTCCGGGACAGGATCCTCCGAGCAGTACTTC. Translating gives CASSSGTGSSEQYF.

The V call is TRBV7-2, the J call TRBJ2-3; D might be TRBD2 (6 bases). This CDR3 contains 13 residues. V lost 4 bases and J lost 8, with 13 bases in between. Germline V gene sequence: CDR1 SGHTA, CDR2 FQGNSA. The CDR3 loop reads CASSSTLGGTQYF. The CDR3, as DNA: TGTGCCAGCAGCTCCACCCTGGGGGGTACGCAGTATTTT. Full variable domain (missing parts from reference TRBV7-2 and TRBJ2-3): GAGVSQSPSNKVTEKGKDVELRCDPISGHTALYWYRQSLGQGLEFLIYFQGNSAPDKSGLPSDRFSAERTGGSVSTLTIQRTQQEDSAVYLCASSSTLGGTQYFGPGTRLTVL.

The chain employs TRBV19 and TRBJ2-2, with a tentative D call TRBD2 (5 bases). CDR3 size: 14 residues. The V gene's germline CDR1 is LNHDA and CDR2 SQIVND (reference sequence). Trimming shortened V by 7 bases and J by 1 base, and 10 bases separated the two germline ends. CDR3 amino acids: CASNPGWNTGELFF. The CDR3 DNA is TGTGCCAGTAATCCGGGGTGGAACACCGGGGAGCTGTTTTTT.

This clone was counted only a few times. The rearrangement links TRBV7-9 to TRBJ2-6; D might be TRBD1 (5 bases). Trimming cost V 5 bases and J 0 bases, with 8 bases left between them. Germline V CDR1 and CDR2: SEHNR, FQNEAQ (reference sequence). The CDR3 spans 15 residues. The CDR3 here is CASSMTVSGANVLTF. The CDR3, as DNA: TGTGCCAGCAGCATGACAGTCTCTGGGGCCAACGTCCTGACTTTC.

V gene TRBV12-3 or TRBV12-4 combines with J gene TRBJ1-3, with unresolved D. The V and J ends lost 7 bases and 2 bases respectively, with 9 bases between them. This CDR3 is built from 13 residues. The CDR3: CASTGDPGNTIYF. CDR3 sequence (DNA): TGTGCCAGCACCGGAGACCCTGGAAACACCATATATTTT.

The chain links TRBV9 to TRBJ1-2; maybe TRBD1 (5 bases). The length of the CDR3 is 11 residues. Germline V CDR1 and CDR2: SGDLS, YYNGEE. V was cut by 3 bases and J by 8 bases, with 8 bases left in between. The CDR3 sequence is CASSAAGGYTF. The CDR3 DNA reads as TGTGCCAGCAGCGCCGCAGGGGGCTACACCTTC.

The rearrangement links TRBV30 to TRBJ2-7; 8 bases fit TRBD1. The germline V gene has CDR1 GTSNPN and CDR2 SVGIG (reference sequence). The CDR3 totals 15 residues. Trimming took 5 bases from V and 3 from J; bases not matched to a gene: 12. DNA for the CDR3: TGTGCCTGGGGGACTCGACAGGGGACTTACTACGAGCAGTACTTC. Protein sequence: CAWGTRQGTYYEQYF.

This chain joins TRBV4-2 and TRBJ2-7, with 11 bases lining up with TRBD2. Germline lookup yields CDR1 LGHNA and CDR2 YNFKEQ. The CDR3 length is 15 residues. The trim removed 2 bases at V and 3 bases at J, leaving 3 bases unmatched. Here the CDR3 reads CASSQLAGGRYEQYF. DNA for the CDR3: TGTGCCAGCAGCCAACTAGCGGGGGGACGCTACGAGCAGTACTTC.

V gene TRBV6-1 combines with J gene TRBJ2-7; D is unclear. This CDR3 is 13 amino acids long. The V gene's germline CDR1 is MNHNS and CDR2 SASEGT. V shed 3 bases and J shed 2 bases, with 8 bases lying between them. For the CDR3, the DNA is TGTGCCAGCAGTGAGTCCAGCGCCTACGAGCAGTACTTC. This encodes CASSESSAYEQYF.

The V gene is TRBV9, the J gene TRBJ1-1; no firm D call. V was shortened by 0 bases and J by 1 base, with 13 bases between the two germline ends. The CDR3 spans 16 residues. CDR1 and CDR2 from the germline V gene are SGDLS and YYNGEE. CDR3 bases: TGTGCCAGCAGCGTAGGAGATCATTTAACGAACACTGAAGCTTTCTTT. It specifies CASSVGDHLTNTEAFF.

The chain carries TRBV30 and TRBJ1-6, with D tentatively TRBD1 (5 bases). The germline gives CDR1 GTSNPN, CDR2 SVGIG (reference sequence). CDR3 size: 15 residues. Deletions cut 0 bases from V and 7 bases from J, with 13 bases between. CDR3 nucleotide sequence: TGTGCCTGGAGTGTACTCGACAGCTCGAATTCACCCCTCCACTTT. Translated: CAWSVLDSSNSPLHF. Full variable domain (missing parts from reference TRBV30 and TRBJ1-6): SQTIHQWPATLVQPVGSPLSLECTVEGTSNPNLYWYRQAAGRGLQLLFYSVGIGQISSEVPQNLSASRPQDRQFILSSKKLLLSDSGFYLCAWSVLDSSNSPLHFGNGTRLTVT.

This clone was found a few times. The chain couples TRBV10-2 to TRBJ2-1, with 13 bases fitting TRBD2. Germline CDR1 reads WSHSY; CDR2 reads SAAADI. The CDR3 sequence is 14 residues long. After removal of 8 bases from V and 9 bases from J, the junction contained 7 bases not matched to a gene. The CDR3 coding sequence is TGCGCCAGCCAAGGACTAGCGGGGGACGGTGAGCAGTTCTTC. It translates to CASQGLAGDGEQFF.

The rearrangement uses TRBV29-1 and TRBJ1-4; D is possibly TRBD1 (6 bases). V lost 6 bases to trimming and J lost 3 bases, with 11 bases between them. The CDR3 extends over 13 amino acids. Germline CDR1 reads SQVTM; CDR2 reads ANQGSEA. CDR3 sequence reads: CSVPGAPNEKLFF. The DNA of the CDR3 is TGCAGCGTCCCAGGGGCACCTAATGAAAAACTGTTTTTT.

This chain connects TRBV7-8 to TRBJ2-1; a possible D gene is TRBD2 (6 bases). This CDR3 contains 17 residues. The germline V gene has CDR1 SGHVS and CDR2 FQNEAQ. V was pared by 5 bases and J by 1 base, with 18 bases between. The chain's CDR3 is CASSPGDRAGSYNEQFF. The CDR3, as DNA: TGTGCCAGCAGCCCCGGGGATCGGGCGGGGTCCTACAATGAGCAGTTCTTC.

In its sample, this clone was seen once. The DNA of the CDR3 is TGTGCCAGCACATTGGGACAGGGATACACCGGGGAGCTGTTTTTT. Translation gives CASTLGQGYTGELFF. The chain employs TRBV6-5 and TRBJ2-2, with 9 bases aligning to TRBD1. CDR3 length equals 15 residues. The V and J ends lost 7 bases and 3 bases, in that order; junction bases with no gene match: 6. Germline-derived CDR1 and CDR2 are MNHEY and SVGAGI.